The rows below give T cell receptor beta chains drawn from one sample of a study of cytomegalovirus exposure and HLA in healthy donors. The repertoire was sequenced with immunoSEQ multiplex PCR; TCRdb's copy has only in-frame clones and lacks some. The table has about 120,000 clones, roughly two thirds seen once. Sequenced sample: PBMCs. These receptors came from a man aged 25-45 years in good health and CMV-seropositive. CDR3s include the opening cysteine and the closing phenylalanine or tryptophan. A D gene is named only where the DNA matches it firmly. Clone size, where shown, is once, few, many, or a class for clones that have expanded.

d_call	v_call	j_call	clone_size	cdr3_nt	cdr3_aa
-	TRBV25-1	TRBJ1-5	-	TGTGCCAGCAGTGAACCCCCGGGGGGGTCTAGCAATCAGCCCCAGCATTTT	CASSEPPGGSSNQPQHF
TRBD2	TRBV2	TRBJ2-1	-	TGTGCCAGCCGCAAGGCACTAGCGGGACAGGAGCAGTTCTTC	CASRKALAGQEQFF
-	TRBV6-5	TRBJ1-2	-	TGTGCCAGCACCCATGGGGAGGGGGTACGGGGCTACACCTTC	CASTHGEGVRGYTF
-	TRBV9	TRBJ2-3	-	TGTGCCAGCAGCGTCCTAGCCGGTACGCAGTATTTT	CASSVLAGTQYF
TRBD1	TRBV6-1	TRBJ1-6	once	TGTGCCAGCAGTGAACGGGGGACAGCATCCCTTGTGGCGTCACCCCTCCACTTT	CASSERGTASLVASPLHF
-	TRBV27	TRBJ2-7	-	TGTGCCAGCAGTTTGGGGCGGACAGCCTACGAGCAGTACTTC	CASSLGRTAYEQYF
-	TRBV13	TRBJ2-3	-	TGTGCCAGCAGTCGCACGCGGGGCGGGAACCGGGGAGATACGCAGTATTTT	CASSRTRGGNRGDTQYF
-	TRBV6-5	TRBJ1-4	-	TGTGCCAGCAGTTACGTGGGGGGGCTGAATGAAAAACTGTTTTTT	CASSYVGGLNEKLFF
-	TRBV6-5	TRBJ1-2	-	TGTGCCAGCAAAAGGAGGGACTATGGCTACACCTTC	CASKRRDYGYTF
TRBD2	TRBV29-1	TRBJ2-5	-	TGCAGCGTTGAAGGAGGGACTAGGGTCGACACCCAGTACTTC	CSVEGGTRVDTQYF
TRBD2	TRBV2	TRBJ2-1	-	TGTGCCAGCATGAGGGGCCCAGCGGGGGGCTACAATGAGCAGTTCTTC	CASMRGPAGGYNEQFF
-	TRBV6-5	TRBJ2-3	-	TGTGCCAGCAGCCAGGACAGCTACACAGATACGCAGTATTTT	CASSQDSYTDTQYF
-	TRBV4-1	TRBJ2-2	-	TGCGCCAGCAGTCGCCTGCTAACCAAGCTGTCTCAACCCGGGGAGCTGTTTTTT	CASSRLLTKLSQPGELFF
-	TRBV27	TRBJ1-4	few	TGTGCCAGCAGTTTCTATCCGAGACAGCCCGACAATGAAAAACTGTTTTTT	CASSFYPRQPDNEKLFF
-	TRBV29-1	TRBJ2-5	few	TGCAGCGTTTGGAGGGATCTGGAGACCCAGTACTTC	CSVWRDLETQYF
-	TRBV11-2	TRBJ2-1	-	TGTGCCAGCAGCTTAGAAAGCGCGGCTTACAATGAGCAGTTCTTC	CASSLESAAYNEQFF
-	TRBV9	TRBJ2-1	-	TGTGCCAGCAGCGTTGAGGTCTGGTACAATGAGCAGTTCTTC	CASSVEVWYNEQFF
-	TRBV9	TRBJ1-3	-	TGTGCCAGCAGCGGACAACGGTTCCCTGGAAACACCATATATTTT	CASSGQRFPGNTIYF